In its sample, the clone carrying this T cell receptor (beta chain) was seen a few times. As yet, its antigen is unknown. The data are from a study of early T cells in non-severe SARS-CoV-2 infection. Study as a whole: Sequencing targeted bulk RNA from unsorted whole blood, leaving chains unpaired. General study results and limits: VDJdb matching, biased toward anti-spike CD8 responses, missed private and CD4 specificities.

The CDR3 length is 14 residues. V shed 6 bases and J 5 bases; nucleotides not matched to a gene: 5. The germline V gene encodes CDR1 MNHNY and CDR2 SVGAGI (reference sequence). The protocol attached unique molecular identifiers to individual cDNA molecules. One entry per CDR3 protein, called by TCRdb with MiXCR from the 5' RACE reads. The sample has more than 95,000 distinct CDR3 sequences; about 15% are singletons. The chain joins TRBV6-6 to TRBJ1-5, with 9 bases lining up with TRBD1. This sequence was found in an adult who was a healthcare worker with PCR-confirmed SARS-CoV-2 infection or an uninfected control (not recorded which). The sequenced sample was whole blood. The CDR3 reads CASRPRDRDQPQHF. The DNA of the CDR3 is TGTGCCAGCAGACCCCGGGACAGGGATCAGCCCCAGCATTTT.